These T cell receptor beta chains were read from a single sample in a study of blood T cell repertoires in COVID-19. Sequencing was performed with immunoSEQ multiplex PCR; in TCRdb, only in-frame clones are kept and a portion is missing. The sample has some 250,000 clones, around nine tenths seen once; the top ten hold roughly 5%. The sequencing input was peripheral blood. The receptors stem from a woman aged 60 to 75 with COVID-19, enrolled during active disease. Both conserved end residues are part of each CDR3. A D gene is named only where the DNA matches it firmly. Part of the rows lack a size; the others show once, few, many or a class for expanded clones.

J gene | clone size | D gene | V gene | CDR3 protein | CDR3 DNA
TRBJ2-1 | NA | TRBD2 | TRBV9 | CASSFRLAGSYNEQFF | TGTGCCAGCAGCTTCCGACTAGCGGGTTCCTACAATGAGCAGTTCTTC
TRBJ2-5 | NA | NA | TRBV7-2 | CASSQSRGTQYF | TGTGCCAGCAGCCAGAGTCGGGGGACCCAGTACTTC
TRBJ1-4 | NA | TRBD1 | TRBV4-3 | CASSQGQGTNEKLFF | TGCGCCAGCAGCCAAGGACAGGGAACTAATGAAAAACTGTTTTTT
TRBJ1-5 | once | NA | TRBV18 | CASSPRGGANQPQHF | TGTGCCAGCTCACCCCGGGGAGGGGCCAATCAGCCCCAGCATTTT
TRBJ2-7 | NA | NA | TRBV2 | CASSDGENGYTKQYF | TGTGCCAGCAGTGACGGGGAGAATGGTTATACTAAGCAGTACTTC
TRBJ1-1 | NA | TRBD1 | TRBV27 | CASIPRGRTEAFF | TGTGCCAGCATCCCGAGGGGGCGGACTGAAGCTTTCTTT
TRBJ1-1 | NA | TRBD1 | TRBV19 | CASTRDRERLNTEAFF | TGTGCCAGTACCCGGGACAGGGAACGATTGAACACTGAAGCTTTCTTT
TRBJ2-7 | NA | TRBD1 | TRBV28 | CASSRAGTASYEQYF | TGTGCCAGCAGTAGAGCCGGGACAGCCTCCTACGAGCAGTACTTC
TRBJ2-7 | once | NA | TRBV7-2 | CASSLNVRAAYEQYF | TGTGCCAGCAGCCTAAACGTCAGGGCAGCCTACGAGCAGTACTTC
TRBJ1-2 | NA | NA | TRBV6-6 | CASSGQSYGYTF | TGTGCCAGCAGCGGACAGTCCTATGGCTACACCTTC
TRBJ1-4 | NA | TRBD1 | TRBV6-5 | CASSPRTGGSEKLFF | TGTGCCAGCAGTCCCCGGACAGGGGGGAGTGAAAAACTGTTTTTT
TRBJ2-2 | NA | NA | TRBV14 | CASSARGRFDGELFF | TGTGCCAGCAGCGCAAGGGGCCGTTTCGACGGGGAGCTGTTTTTT
TRBJ1-3 | NA | NA | TRBV18 | CASSPEGRLRGNTIYF | TGTGCCAGCTCACCGGAGGGCCGGCTTCGGGGAAACACCATATATTTT
TRBJ1-3 | NA | NA | TRBV28 | CASRLGGGANTIYF | TGTGCCAGCAGGCTAGGGGGGGGTGCGAACACCATATATTTT
TRBJ1-5 | NA | TRBD1 | TRBV6-6 | CASSNPTGTANQPQHF | TGTGCCAGCAGTAACCCTACCGGGACAGCAAATCAGCCCCAGCATTTT
TRBJ2-1 | NA | TRBD2 | TRBV5-1 | CASRDRPWTSGQYNEQFF | TGCGCCAGCCGGGACAGGCCGTGGACTAGCGGGCAGTACAATGAGCAGTTCTTC
TRBJ1-2 | once | NA | TRBV9 | CASSEPAGRDGYTF | TGTGCCAGCAGCGAACCGGCAGGGAGGGATGGCTACACCTTC
TRBJ1-2 | NA | NA | TRBV12-3/TRBV12-4 | CASKDTTNYGYTF | TGTGCCAGCAAGGACACCACTAACTATGGCTACACCTTC
TRBJ2-7 | NA | TRBD2 | TRBV6-5 | CASNKAPERGYEQYF | TGTGCCAGCAACAAAGCCCCGGAGCGGGGCTACGAGCAGTACTTC
TRBJ1-2 | NA | NA | TRBV5-4 | CASSLVRGSYGYTF | TGTGCCAGCAGCTTGGTCAGGGGTTCCTATGGCTACACCTTC
TRBJ2-7 | once | TRBD2 | TRBV11-3 | CASSLGTSGSSHEQYF | TGTGCCAGCAGCTTGGGGACTAGCGGGAGTTCCCACGAGCAGTACTTC
TRBJ1-5 | NA | NA | TRBV5-6 | CASSLGQVNQPQHF | TGTGCCAGCAGCTTGGGGCAGGTCAATCAGCCCCAGCATTTT
TRBJ1-1 | NA | TRBD1 | TRBV7-2 | CASSERTGRLGTEAFF | TGTGCCAGCAGCGAACGGACAGGGAGGTTGGGCACTGAAGCTTTCTTT
TRBJ1-5 | NA | TRBD1 | TRBV7-9 | CASSHTEDRRNSNQPQHF | TGTGCCAGCAGCCACACCGAGGACAGGCGGAATAGCAATCAGCCCCAGCATTTT
TRBJ2-1 | NA | TRBD2 | TRBV7-6 | CASSLASGTLYEQFF | TGTGCCAGCAGCTTAGCTAGCGGGACTTTATATGAGCAGTTCTTC
TRBJ2-3 | NA | TRBD2 | TRBV5-1 | CASSPTSGRKTTDTQYF | TGCGCCAGCAGCCCAACTAGCGGGAGGAAAACAACAGATACGCAGTATTTT
TRBJ1-2 | NA | NA | TRBV5-4 | CASSSGGRNADYGYTF | TGTGCCAGCAGCTCGGGGGGACGGAATGCCGATTATGGCTACACCTTC
TRBJ2-7 | NA | TRBD2 | TRBV6-4 | CASSDGGEVTYEQYF | TGTGCCAGCAGTGACGGGGGGGAAGTTACCTACGAGCAGTACTTC
TRBJ2-5 | NA | TRBD2 | TRBV20-1 | CSASSGGPHETQYF | TGCAGTGCTAGTTCGGGAGGGCCCCATGAGACCCAGTACTTC
TRBJ2-1 | NA | NA | TRBV27 | CASTEGDEQFF | TGTGCCAGCACCGAAGGGGATGAGCAGTTCTTC
TRBJ1-2 | once | TRBD1 | TRBV9 | CASSARDRANYGYTF | TGTGCCAGCAGCGCGAGGGACAGAGCTAACTATGGCTACACCTTC
TRBJ2-7 | NA | NA | TRBV7-2 | CASSLHRAYEQYF | TGTGCCAGCAGCTTACACAGGGCCTACGAGCAGTACTTC
TRBJ1-6 | NA | NA | TRBV2 | CASSESRFSPLHF | TGTGCCAGCAGTGAATCCAGATTTTCACCCCTCCACTTT
TRBJ2-1 | NA | NA | TRBV20-1 | CSARAGTSQFF | TGCAGTGCTAGAGCCGGGACTTCGCAGTTCTTC
TRBJ2-7 | NA | NA | TRBV20-1 | CSASRGYEQYF | TGCAGTGCTAGTAGGGGGTACGAGCAGTACTTC
TRBJ1-2 | NA | TRBD1 | TRBV6-5 | CASRDRNRGAYGYTF | TGTGCCAGCAGGGATCGTAACAGGGGCGCCTATGGCTACACCTTC
TRBJ1-5 | few | NA | TRBV6-5 | CASRPGQYSNQPQHF | TGTGCCAGCAGGCCCGGACAGTATAGCAATCAGCCCCAGCATTTT
TRBJ1-3 | NA | TRBD1 | TRBV28 | CASSPPGQGGGNTIYF | TGTGCCAGCAGTCCCCCGGGACAGGGGGGAGGAAACACCATATATTTT
TRBJ2-7 | NA | TRBD1 | TRBV6-5 | CASRRDREHSYEQYF | TGTGCCAGCAGGCGCGACAGGGAACACTCCTACGAGCAGTACTTC
TRBJ1-3 | once | TRBD1 | TRBV28 | CASSPGGAGNTIYF | TGTGCCAGCAGTCCAGGGGGTGCTGGAAACACCATATATTTT
TRBJ2-1 | NA | NA | TRBV7-2 | CASSSDGLWRDNEQFF | TGTGCCAGCAGCTCGGATGGACTCTGGAGGGACAATGAGCAGTTCTTC
TRBJ1-5 | NA | NA | TRBV28 | CASSFTGNQPQHF | TGTGCCAGCAGTTTTACAGGCAATCAGCCCCAGCATTTT
TRBJ2-3 | NA | NA | TRBV5-1 | CASSLDSGWDTQYF | TGCGCCAGCAGCTTGGATTCGGGATGGGATACGCAGTATTTT
TRBJ2-2 | NA | NA | TRBV7-2 | CASSPRPGGTGELFF | TGTGCCAGCAGCCCACGACCCGGGGGCACCGGGGAGCTGTTTTTT
TRBJ1-4 | NA | NA | TRBV27 | CASSPAIRGKLFF | TGTGCCAGCAGTCCAGCAATCAGGGGAAAACTGTTTTTT
TRBJ1-1 | NA | NA | TRBV5-6 | CASSSTDRMFWVSTEAFF | TGTGCCAGCAGCTCGACCGACAGGATGTTCTGGGTGAGCACTGAAGCTTTCTTT